This entry features one T cell receptor beta chain sequence. This sample stems from a study of cytomegalovirus exposure and HLA in healthy donors. Study in general: A previous analysis identified around 120 million unique TCR beta sequences derived from roughly 180 million T cells. Around 81% of 350 to 400 genotyped donors fell in the Caucasian-associated ancestry cluster.

The CDR3 has 19 residues. The germline gives CDR1 PRHDT, CDR2 FYEKMQ (reference sequence). J gave up 0 bases and V 2 bases, and 13 bases lay outside the gene matches. This PCR relied on a set of 60 Vbeta primers and 13 Jbeta primers. Produced via immunoSEQ multiplex PCR; TCRdb's table is partial and in-frame only. The table shows fewer than 250,000 clones, with roughly 85% occurring only once. Sequencing used PBMCs. The clonotype originates from a man younger than 30 in good health and CMV-seronegative. The chain has TRBV13 and TRBJ1-3, with 7 bases lining up with TRBD1. For the CDR3, the DNA is TGTGCCAGCAGCTTAAGCCGGGACAGTAGCCTTTCCTCTGGAAACACCATATATTTT. Its translation is CASSLSRDSSLSSGNTIYF.